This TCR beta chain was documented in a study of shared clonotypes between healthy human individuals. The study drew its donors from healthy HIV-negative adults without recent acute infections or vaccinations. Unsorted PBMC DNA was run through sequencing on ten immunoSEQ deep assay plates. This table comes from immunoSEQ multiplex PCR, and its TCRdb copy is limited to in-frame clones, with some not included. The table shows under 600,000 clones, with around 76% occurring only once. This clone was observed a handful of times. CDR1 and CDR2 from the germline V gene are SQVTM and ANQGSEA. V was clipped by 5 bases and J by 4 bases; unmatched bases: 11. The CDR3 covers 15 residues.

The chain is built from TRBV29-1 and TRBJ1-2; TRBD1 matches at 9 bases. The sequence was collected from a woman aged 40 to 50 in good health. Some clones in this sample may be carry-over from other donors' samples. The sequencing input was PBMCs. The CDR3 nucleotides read TGCAGCGTTCACATTCCGGGACAGGGCCTCTATGGCTACACCTTC. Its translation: CSVHIPGQGLYGYTF.